This T cell receptor (beta chain) was found in a study of blood T cell repertoires in COVID-19. Study details: Acute and convalescent COVID-19 specimens originated in the United States, Italy and Spain. Sources were T cells, B-cell-depleted T cells, or PBMCs; the material itself was cDNA or gDNA.

Under the authors' procedure: For nucleated cells, counts were estimated from reference gene primer amplification. Clones were read by immunoSEQ multiplex PCR, and TCRdb kept only the in-frame ones, dropping some. V, J and clone size are those of that table, while D and trimming were read from the DNA. This sample yields 100,000 to 150,000 clones, of which about four fifths are seen a single time; roughly 15% belongs to the top ten. The ends lost 2 bases at V and 6 bases at J; junction bases unmatched: 4. CDR3 length: 13 amino acids. Per the germline V gene, CDR1 is SGHRS and CDR2 is YFSETQ. This TCR came from a woman aged 45-60 years with acute or convalescent COVID-19. The specimen sequenced was peripheral blood. V and J are TRBV5-1 and TRBJ2-7, with TRBD1 matching 8 bases. The CDR3 reads CASSFGDRTEQYF. Written as DNA, the CDR3 is TGCGCCAGCAGCTTCGGGGACAGGACCGAGCAGTACTTC.